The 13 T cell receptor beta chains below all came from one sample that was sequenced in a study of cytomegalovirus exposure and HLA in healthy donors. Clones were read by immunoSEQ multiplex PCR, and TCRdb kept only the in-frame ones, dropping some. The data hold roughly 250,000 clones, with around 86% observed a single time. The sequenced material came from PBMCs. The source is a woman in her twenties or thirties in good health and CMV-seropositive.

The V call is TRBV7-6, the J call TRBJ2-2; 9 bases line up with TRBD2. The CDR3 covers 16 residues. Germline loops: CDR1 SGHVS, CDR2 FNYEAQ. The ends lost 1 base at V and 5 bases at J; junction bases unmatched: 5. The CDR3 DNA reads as TGTGCCAGCAGCTTAGGGCTAGCGGGACTAACCGGGGAGCTGTTTTTT. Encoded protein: CASSLGLAGLTGELFF.

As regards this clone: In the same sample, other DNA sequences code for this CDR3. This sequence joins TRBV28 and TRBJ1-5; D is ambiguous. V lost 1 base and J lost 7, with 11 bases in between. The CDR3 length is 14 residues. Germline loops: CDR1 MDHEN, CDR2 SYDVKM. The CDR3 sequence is CASSLSGSGQPQHF. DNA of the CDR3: TGTGCCAGCAGTTTATCGGGAAGTGGGCAGCCCCAGCATTTT.

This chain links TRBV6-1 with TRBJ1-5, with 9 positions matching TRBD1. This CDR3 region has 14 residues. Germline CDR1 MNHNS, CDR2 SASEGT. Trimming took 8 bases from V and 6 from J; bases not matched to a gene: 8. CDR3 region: CASRKQGAGQPQHF. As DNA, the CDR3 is TGTGCCAGCCGAAAACAGGGGGCGGGTCAGCCCCAGCATTTT.

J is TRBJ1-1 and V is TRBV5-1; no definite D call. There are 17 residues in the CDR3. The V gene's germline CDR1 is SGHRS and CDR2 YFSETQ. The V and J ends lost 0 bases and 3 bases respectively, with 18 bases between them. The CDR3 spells CASSLAGGVSMDTEAFF. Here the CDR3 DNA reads TGCGCCAGCAGCTTGGCCGGCGGAGTCAGCATGGACACTGAAGCTTTCTTT. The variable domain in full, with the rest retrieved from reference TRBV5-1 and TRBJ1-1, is KAGVTQTPRYLIKTRGQQVTLSCSPISGHRSVSWYQQTPGQGLQFLFEYFSETQRNKGNFPGRFSGRQFSNSRSEMNVSTLELGDSALYLCASSLAGGVSMDTEAFFGQGTRLTVV.

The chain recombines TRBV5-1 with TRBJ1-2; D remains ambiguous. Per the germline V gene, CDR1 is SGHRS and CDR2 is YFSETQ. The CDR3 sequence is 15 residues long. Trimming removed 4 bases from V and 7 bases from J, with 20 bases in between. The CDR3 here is CASSPETSFNRGYTF. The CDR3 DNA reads TGCGCCAGCAGCCCCGAGACAAGTTTCAACCGTGGCTACACCTTC.

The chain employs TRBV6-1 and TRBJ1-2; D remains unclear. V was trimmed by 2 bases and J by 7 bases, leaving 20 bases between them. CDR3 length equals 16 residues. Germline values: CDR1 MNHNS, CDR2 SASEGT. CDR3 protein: CASSEIPQEPPLGYTF. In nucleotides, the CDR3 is TGTGCCAGCAGTGAAATTCCTCAGGAACCACCGCTTGGCTACACCTTC.

Here the CDR3 DNA reads TGCGCCAGCACATCGGTCGGCACAGATACGCAGTATTTT. This sequence encodes CASTSVGTDTQYF. The gene calls are TRBV5-1 and TRBJ2-3; D gene unclear. The CDR3 is made up of 13 amino acids. Deletions cut 6 bases from V and 1 base from J, with 9 bases between. Germline values: CDR1 SGHRS, CDR2 YFSETQ.

The CDR3 DNA follows: TGTGCCAGCAGTTACTCGGGGGCCTCTGGAAACACCATATATTTT. Its protein product is CASSYSGASGNTIYF. V usage is TRBV6-6 and J usage is TRBJ1-3; possibly TRBD1 for D (6 bases). This CDR3 comprises 15 residues. CDR1 and CDR2 from the germline V gene are MNHNY and SVGAGI (reference sequence). V gave up 0 bases and J gave up 0 bases, with 6 bases separating them.

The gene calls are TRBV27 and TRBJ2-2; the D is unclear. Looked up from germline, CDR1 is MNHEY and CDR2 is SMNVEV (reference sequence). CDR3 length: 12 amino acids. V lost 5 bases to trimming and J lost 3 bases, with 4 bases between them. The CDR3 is CASSQYTGELFF. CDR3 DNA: TGTGCCAGCAGTCAGTACACCGGGGAGCTGTTTTTT.

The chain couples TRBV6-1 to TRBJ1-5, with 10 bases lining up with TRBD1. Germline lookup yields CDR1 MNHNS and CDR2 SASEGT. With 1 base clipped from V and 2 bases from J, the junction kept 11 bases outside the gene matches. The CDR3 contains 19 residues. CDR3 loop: CASSEGVKGDRGRNQPQHF. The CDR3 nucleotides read TGTGCCAGCAGTGAAGGGGTAAAAGGGGACAGGGGACGCAATCAGCCCCAGCATTTT.

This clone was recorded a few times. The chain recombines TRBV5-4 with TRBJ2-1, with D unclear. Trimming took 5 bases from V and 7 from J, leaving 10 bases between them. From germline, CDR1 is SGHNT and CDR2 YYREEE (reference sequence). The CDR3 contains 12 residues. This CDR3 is CASRHSQNEQFF. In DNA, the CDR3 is TGTGCCAGCAGACACAGCCAGAATGAGCAGTTCTTC. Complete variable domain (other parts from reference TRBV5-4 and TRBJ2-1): ETGVTQSPTHLIKTRGQQVTLRCSSQSGHNTVSWYQQALGQGPQFIFQYYREEENGRGNFPPRFSGLQFPNYSSELNVNALELDDSALYLCASRHSQNEQFFGPGTRLTVL.

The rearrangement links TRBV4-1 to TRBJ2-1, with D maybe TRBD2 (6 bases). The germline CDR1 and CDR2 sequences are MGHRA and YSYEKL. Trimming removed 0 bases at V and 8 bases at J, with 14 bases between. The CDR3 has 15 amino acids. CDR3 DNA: TGCGCCAGCAGCCAAGACACTCGGACGGGAGATGAGCAGTTCTTC. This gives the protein CASSQDTRTGDEQFF.

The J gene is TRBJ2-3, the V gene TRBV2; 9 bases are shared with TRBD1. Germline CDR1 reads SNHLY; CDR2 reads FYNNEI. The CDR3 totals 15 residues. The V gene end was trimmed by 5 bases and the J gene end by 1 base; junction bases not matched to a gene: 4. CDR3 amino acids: CASSLWTGGTDTQYF. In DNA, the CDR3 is TGTGCCAGCAGTCTTTGGACAGGGGGCACAGATACGCAGTATTTT. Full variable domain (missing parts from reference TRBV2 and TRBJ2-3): EPEVTQTPSHQVTQMGQEVILRCVPISNHLYFYWYRQILGQKVEFLVSFYNNEISEKSEIFDDQFSVERPDGSNFTLKIRSTKLEDSAMYFCASSLWTGGTDTQYFGPGTRLTVL.